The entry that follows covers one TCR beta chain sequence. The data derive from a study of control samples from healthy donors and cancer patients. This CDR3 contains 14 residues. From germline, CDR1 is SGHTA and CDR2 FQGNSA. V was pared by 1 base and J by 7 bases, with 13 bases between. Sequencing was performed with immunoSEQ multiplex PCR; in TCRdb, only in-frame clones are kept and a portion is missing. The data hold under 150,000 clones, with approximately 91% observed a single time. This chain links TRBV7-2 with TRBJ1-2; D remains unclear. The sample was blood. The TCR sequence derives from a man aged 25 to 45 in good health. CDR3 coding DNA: TGTGCCAGCAGCTTAGGCCCGACGGAGACTGGCTACACCTTC. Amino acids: CASSLGPTETGYTF. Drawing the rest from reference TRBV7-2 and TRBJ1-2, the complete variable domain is GAGVSQSPSNKVTEKGKDVELRCDPISGHTALYWYRQSLGQGLEFLIYFQGNSAPDKSGLPSDRFSAERTGGSVSTLTIQRTQQEDSAVYLCASSLGPTETGYTFGSGTRLTVV.